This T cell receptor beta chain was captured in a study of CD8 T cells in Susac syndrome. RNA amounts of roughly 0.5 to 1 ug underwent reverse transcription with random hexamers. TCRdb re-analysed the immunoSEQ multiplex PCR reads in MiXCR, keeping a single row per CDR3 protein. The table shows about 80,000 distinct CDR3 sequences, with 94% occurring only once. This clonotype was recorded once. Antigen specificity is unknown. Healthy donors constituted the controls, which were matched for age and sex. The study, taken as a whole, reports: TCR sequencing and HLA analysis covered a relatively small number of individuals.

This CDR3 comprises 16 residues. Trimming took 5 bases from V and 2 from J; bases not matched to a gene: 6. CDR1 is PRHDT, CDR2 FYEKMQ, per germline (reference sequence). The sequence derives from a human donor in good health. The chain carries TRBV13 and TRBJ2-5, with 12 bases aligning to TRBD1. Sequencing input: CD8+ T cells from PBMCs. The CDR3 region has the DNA TGTGCCAGCAGCCCTAGGGACAGGGGGCTTCAAGAGACCCAGTACTTC. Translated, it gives CASSPRDRGLQETQYF.